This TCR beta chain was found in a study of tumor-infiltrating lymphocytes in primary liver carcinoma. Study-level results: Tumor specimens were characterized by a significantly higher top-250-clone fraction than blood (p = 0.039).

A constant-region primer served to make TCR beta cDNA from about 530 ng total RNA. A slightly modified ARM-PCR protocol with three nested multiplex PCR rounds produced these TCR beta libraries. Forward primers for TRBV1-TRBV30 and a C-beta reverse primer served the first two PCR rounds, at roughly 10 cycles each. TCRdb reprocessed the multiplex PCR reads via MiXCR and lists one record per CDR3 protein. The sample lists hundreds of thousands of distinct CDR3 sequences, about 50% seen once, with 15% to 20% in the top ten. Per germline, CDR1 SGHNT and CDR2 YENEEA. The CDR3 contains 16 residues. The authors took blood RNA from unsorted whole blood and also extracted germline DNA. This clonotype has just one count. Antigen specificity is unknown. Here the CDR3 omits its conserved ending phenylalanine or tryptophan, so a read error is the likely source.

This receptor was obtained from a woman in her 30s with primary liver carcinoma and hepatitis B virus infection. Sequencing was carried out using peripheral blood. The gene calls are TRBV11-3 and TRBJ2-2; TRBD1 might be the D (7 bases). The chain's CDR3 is CTSSRPGTEITGELFL. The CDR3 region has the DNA TGTACTAGCAGCAGACCCGGGACAGAGATTACCGGGGAGCTGTTTCTT.